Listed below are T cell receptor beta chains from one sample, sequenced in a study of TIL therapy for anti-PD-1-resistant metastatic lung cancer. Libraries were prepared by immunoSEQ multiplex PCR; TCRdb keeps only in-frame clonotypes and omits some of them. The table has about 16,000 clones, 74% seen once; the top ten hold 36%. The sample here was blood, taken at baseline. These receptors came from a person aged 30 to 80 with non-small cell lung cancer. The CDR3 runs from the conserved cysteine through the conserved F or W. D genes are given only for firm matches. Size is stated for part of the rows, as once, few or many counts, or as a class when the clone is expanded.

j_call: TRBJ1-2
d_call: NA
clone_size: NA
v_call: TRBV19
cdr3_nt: TGTGCCAGTAGAGGACAGTTGGAGTACTATGGCTACACCTTC
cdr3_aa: CASRGQLEYYGYTF

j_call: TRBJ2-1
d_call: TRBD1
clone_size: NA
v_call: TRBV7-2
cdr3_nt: TGTGCCAGCAGCCCCGGGGGACAGGGGGCCTACAATGAGCAGTTCTTC
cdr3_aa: CASSPGGQGAYNEQFF

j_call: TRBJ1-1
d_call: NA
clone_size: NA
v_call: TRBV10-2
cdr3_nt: TGCGCCAGCACTTATCAGCTCACTGAAGCTTTCTTT
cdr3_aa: CASTYQLTEAFF

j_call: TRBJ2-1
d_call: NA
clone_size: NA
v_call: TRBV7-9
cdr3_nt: TGTGCCAGCAGCCCCGCCTGGGGGGCGGCTAGCTCCTACAATGAGCAGTTCTTC
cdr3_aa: CASSPAWGAASSYNEQFF

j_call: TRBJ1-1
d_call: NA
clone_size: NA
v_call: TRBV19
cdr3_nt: TGTGCCAGTAGTCTGCAGGGGCTGGGGGGCGCTGAAGCTTTCTTT
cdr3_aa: CASSLQGLGGAEAFF

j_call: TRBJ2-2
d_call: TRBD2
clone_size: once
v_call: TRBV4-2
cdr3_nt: TGTGCCAGCAGCCAAGAGGTACTAGCGGGGGGACGATACGGGGAGCTGTTTTTT
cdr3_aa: CASSQEVLAGGRYGELFF

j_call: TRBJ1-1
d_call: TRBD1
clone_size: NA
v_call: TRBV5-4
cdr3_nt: TGTGCCAGCAGCTCCTACAGGGGAGGGACTGAAGCTTTCTTT
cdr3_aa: CASSSYRGGTEAFF

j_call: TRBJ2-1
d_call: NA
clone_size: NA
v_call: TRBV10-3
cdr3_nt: TGTGCCATCAGCTTCTTGGCCGGGAACAATGAGCAGTTCTTC
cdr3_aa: CAISFLAGNNEQFF

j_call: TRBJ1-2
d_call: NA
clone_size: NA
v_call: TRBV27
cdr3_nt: TGTGCCAGCAGGGCTAAGGACTATGGCTACACCTTC
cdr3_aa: CASRAKDYGYTF

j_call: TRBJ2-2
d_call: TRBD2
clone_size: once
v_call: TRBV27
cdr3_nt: TGTGCCAGCAGTTTAAGGTTGGCGGGGGGGATCACCGGGGAGCTGTTTTTT
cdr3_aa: CASSLRLAGGITGELFF

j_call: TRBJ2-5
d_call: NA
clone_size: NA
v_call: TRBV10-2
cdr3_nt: TGCGCCAGCAGTTTACAGGGTGGGGAGACCCAGTACTTC
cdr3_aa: CASSLQGGETQYF

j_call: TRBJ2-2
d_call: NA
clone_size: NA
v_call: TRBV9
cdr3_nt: TGTGCCAGCAGCGTAGATGTAGTAACCACCGGGGAGCTGTTTTTT
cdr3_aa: CASSVDVVTTGELFF

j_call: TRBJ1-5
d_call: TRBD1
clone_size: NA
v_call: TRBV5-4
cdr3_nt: TGTGCCAGCAGCGCCGGGACAGGGGTCCAGCATTTT
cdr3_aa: CASSAGTGVQHF

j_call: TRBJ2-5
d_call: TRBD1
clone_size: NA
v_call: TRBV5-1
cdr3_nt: TGCGCCAGCAGCTTGGCCGGGACAGATCAAGAGACCCAGTACTTC
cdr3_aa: CASSLAGTDQETQYF

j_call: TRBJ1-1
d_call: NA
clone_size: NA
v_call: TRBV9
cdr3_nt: TGTGCCAGCAGCGCTTTGAACACTGAAGCTTTCTTT
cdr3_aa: CASSALNTEAFF

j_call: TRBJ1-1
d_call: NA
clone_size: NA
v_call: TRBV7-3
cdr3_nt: TGTGCCAGCAGCTTAGATAACACTGAAGCTTTCTTT
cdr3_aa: CASSLDNTEAFF

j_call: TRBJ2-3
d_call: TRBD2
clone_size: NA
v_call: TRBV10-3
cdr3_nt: TGTGCCATCAGGACAGCGGGGGAGACAGATACGCAGTATTTT
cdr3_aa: CAIRTAGETDTQYF

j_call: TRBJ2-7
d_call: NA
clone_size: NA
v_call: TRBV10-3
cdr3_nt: TGTGCCAGCAGTTCTAGTTACGAGCAGTACTTC
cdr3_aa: CASSSSYEQYF

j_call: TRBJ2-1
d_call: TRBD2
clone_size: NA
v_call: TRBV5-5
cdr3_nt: TGTGCCAGCAGCTTGGAGCTAGCGGGGGGGCGATACAATGAGCAGTTCTTC
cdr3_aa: CASSLELAGGRYNEQFF

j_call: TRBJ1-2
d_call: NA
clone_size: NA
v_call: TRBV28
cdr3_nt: TGTGCCAGCAGTTTAAACAGGGCGTCTGGCTACACCTTC
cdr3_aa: CASSLNRASGYTF

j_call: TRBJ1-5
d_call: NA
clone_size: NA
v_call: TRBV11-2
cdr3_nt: TGTGCCAGCAGCTTATCGTGGACATCCCCTCAGCCCCAGCATTTT
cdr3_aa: CASSLSWTSPQPQHF

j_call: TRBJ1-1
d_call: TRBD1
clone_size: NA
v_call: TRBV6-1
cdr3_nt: TGTGCCAGCAGTGAAATTCCGGGACAGGGGGCCGCTGAAGCTTTCTTT
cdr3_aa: CASSEIPGQGAAEAFF

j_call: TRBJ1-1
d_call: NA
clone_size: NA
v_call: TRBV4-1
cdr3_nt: TGCGCCAGCAGCCAAGGCGTGGGGGGGCATGCTTTCTTT
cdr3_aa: CASSQGVGGHAFF

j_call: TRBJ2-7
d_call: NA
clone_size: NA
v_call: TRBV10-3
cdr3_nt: TGTGCCATCGTAGACGATGGGTACGAGCAGTACTTC
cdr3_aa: CAIVDDGYEQYF

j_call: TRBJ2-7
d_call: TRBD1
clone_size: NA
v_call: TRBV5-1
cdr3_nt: TGCGCCAGCAGCTTGAGGGGCCAGACAGGGTCCTACGAGCAGTACTTC
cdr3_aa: CASSLRGQTGSYEQYF

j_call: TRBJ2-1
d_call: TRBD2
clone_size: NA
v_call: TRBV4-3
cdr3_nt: TGCGCCAGCAGCCAAGATCCACAGCGGGGGGGCGGTGGTGAGCAGTTCTTC
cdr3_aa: CASSQDPQRGGGGEQFF